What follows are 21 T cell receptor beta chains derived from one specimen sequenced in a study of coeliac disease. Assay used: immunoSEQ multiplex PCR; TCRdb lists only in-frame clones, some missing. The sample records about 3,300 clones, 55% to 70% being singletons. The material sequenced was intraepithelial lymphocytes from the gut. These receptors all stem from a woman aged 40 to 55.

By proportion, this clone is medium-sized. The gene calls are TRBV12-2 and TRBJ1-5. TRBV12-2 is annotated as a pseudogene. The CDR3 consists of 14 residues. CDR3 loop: CASRGLHRLSVADF. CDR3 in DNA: TGTGCAAGTCGAGGACTGCACCGGCTGTCCGTCGCGGATTTT.

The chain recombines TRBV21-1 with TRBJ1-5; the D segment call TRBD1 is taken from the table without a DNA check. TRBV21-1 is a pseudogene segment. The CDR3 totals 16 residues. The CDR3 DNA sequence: TGTGCCAGCAGCCTACTCAGACAGTCTAGCAATCAGCCCCAGCATTTT. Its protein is CASSLLRQSSNQPQHF.

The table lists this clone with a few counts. DNA for the CDR3: TGTGCCAGCAGCTTAGCTCCGGGACAGGGGTTTCAAGAGACCCAGTACTTC. Residues: CASSLAPGQGFQETQYF. The rearrangement uses TRBV7-9 and TRBJ2-5, with TRBD1 matching over 10 bases. The CDR3 runs 17 residues. Trimming took 0 bases from V and 2 from J; bases not matched to a gene: 6. In germline, CDR1 is SEHNR, CDR2 FQNEAQ (reference sequence).

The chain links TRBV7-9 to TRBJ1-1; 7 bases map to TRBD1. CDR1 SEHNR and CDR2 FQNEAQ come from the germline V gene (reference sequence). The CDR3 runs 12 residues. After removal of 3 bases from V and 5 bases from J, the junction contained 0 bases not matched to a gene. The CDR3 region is CASSLTGTEAFF. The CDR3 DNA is TGTGCCAGCAGCTTGACAGGGACTGAAGCTTTCTTT. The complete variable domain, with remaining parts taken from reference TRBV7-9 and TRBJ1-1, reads DTGVSQNPRHKITKRGQNVTFRCDPISEHNRLYWYRQTLGQGPEFLTYFQNEAQLEKSRLLSDRFSAERPKGSFSTLEIQRTEQGDSAMYLCASSLTGTEAFFGQGTRLTVV.

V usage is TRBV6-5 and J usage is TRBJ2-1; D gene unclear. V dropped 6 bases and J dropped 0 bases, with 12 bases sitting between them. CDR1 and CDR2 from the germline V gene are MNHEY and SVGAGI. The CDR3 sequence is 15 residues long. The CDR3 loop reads CASRPSVLSYNEQFF. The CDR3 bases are TGTGCCAGCAGACCCTCAGTGCTCTCCTACAATGAGCAGTTCTTC.

CDR3 loop: CSVENRESFDYGYTF. CDR3 nucleotide sequence: TGCAGCGTTGAGAACAGGGAGAGTTTCGACTATGGCTACACCTTC. The chain uses TRBV29-1 and TRBJ1-2, with D possibly TRBD1 on 6 matching bases. V lost 3 bases to trimming and J lost 3 bases, with 17 bases between them. Germline CDR1 SQVTM, CDR2 ANQGSEA. This CDR3 is built from 15 residues.

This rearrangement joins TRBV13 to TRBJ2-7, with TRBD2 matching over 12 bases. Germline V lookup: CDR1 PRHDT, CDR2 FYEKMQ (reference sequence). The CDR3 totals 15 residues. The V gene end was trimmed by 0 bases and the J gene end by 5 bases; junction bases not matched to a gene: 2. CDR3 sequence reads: CASSLGTSGGNEQYF. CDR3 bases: TGTGCCAGCAGCTTAGGGACTAGCGGGGGCAACGAGCAGTACTTC.

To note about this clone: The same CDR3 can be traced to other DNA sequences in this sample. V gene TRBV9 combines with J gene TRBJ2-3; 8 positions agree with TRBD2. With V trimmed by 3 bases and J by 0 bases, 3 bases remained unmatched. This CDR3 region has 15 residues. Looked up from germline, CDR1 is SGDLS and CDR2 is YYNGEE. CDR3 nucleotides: TGTGCCAGCAGCGACACTAGCGGAAGCACAGATACGCAGTATTTT. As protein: CASSDTSGSTDTQYF.

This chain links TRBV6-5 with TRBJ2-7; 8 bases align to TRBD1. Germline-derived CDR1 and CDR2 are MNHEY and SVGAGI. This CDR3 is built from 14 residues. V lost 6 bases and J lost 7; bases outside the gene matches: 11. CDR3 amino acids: CASSPGTGENEQYF. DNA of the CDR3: TGTGCCAGCAGCCCCGGGACAGGCGAAAATGAGCAGTACTTC.

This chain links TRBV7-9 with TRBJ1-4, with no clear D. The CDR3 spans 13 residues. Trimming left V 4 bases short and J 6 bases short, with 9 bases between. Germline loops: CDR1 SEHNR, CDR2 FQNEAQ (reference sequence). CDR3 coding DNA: TGTGCCAGCAGCTCAACTTCGGATGAAAAACTGTTTTTT. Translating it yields CASSSTSDEKLFF. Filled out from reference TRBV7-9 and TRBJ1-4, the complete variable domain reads DTGVSQNPRHKITKRGQNVTFRCDPISEHNRLYWYRQTLGQGPEFLTYFQNEAQLEKSRLLSDRFSAERPKGSFSTLEIQRTEQGDSAMYLCASSSTSDEKLFFGSGTQLSVL.

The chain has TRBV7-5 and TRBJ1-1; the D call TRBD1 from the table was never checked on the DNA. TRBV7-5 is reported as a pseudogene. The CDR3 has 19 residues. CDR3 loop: CARSLAFSGFARQNTEAFF. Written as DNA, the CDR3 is TGTGCCAGAAGCTTAGCGTTTAGTGGATTTGCCCGACAGAACACTGAAGCTTTCTTT.

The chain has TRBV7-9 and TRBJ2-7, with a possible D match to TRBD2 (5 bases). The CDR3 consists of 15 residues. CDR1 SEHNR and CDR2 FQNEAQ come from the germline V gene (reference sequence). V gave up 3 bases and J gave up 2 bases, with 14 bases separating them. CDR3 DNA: TGTGCCAGCAGCTTCTCTGGCCGGGGTGCCTACGAGCAGTACTTC. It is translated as CASSFSGRGAYEQYF.

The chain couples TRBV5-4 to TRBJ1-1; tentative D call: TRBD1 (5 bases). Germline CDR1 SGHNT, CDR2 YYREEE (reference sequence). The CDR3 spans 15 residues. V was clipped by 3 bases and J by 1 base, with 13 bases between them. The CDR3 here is CASSSLDSENTEAFF. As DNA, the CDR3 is TGTGCCAGCAGCTCCCTCGACAGCGAGAACACTGAAGCTTTCTTT.

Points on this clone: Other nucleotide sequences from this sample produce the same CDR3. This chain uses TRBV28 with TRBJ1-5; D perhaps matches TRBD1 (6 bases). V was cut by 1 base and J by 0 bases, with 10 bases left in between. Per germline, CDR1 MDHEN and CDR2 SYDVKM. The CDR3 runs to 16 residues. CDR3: CASSLFGQNSNQPQHF. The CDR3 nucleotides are TGTGCCAGCAGTTTATTTGGACAGAATAGCAATCAGCCCCAGCATTTT.

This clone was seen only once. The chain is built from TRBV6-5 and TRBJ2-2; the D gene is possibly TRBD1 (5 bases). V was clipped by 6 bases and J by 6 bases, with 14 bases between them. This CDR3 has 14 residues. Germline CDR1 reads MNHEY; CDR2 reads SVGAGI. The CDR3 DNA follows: TGTGCCAGCAGGCCCGACAGAATCTCCGGGGAGCTGTTTTTT. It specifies CASRPDRISGELFF.

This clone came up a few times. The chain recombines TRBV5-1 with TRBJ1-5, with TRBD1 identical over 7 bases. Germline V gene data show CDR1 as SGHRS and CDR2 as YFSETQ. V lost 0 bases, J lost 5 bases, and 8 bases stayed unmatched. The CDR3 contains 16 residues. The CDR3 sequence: CASSLADRYYYQPQHF. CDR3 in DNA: TGCGCCAGCAGCTTGGCGGACAGGTATTACTATCAGCCCCAGCATTTT. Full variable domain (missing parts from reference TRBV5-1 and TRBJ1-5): KAGVTQTPRYLIKTRGQQVTLSCSPISGHRSVSWYQQTPGQGLQFLFEYFSETQRNKGNFPGRFSGRQFSNSRSEMNVSTLELGDSALYLCASSLADRYYYQPQHFGDGTRLSIL.

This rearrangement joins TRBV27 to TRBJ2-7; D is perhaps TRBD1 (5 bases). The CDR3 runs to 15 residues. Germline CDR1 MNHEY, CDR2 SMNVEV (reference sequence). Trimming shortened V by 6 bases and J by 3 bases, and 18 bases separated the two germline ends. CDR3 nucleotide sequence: TGTGCCAGCAGGGCCTCCTTAGGGGTGGGCTACGAGCAGTACTTC. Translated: CASRASLGVGYEQYF.

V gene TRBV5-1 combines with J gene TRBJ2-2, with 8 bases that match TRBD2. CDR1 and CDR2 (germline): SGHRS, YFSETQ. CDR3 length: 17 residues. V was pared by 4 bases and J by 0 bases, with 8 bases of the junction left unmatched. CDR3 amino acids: CASSPGGGSANTGELFF. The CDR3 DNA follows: TGCGCCAGCAGCCCGGGCGGGGGGAGCGCGAACACCGGGGAGCTGTTTTTT.

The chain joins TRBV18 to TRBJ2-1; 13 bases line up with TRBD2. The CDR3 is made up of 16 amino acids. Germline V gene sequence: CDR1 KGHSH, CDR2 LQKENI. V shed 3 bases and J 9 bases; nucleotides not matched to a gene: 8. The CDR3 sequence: CASSPRTSGSGPEQFF. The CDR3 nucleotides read TGTGCCAGCTCACCTCGGACTAGCGGGAGCGGGCCTGAGCAGTTCTTC.

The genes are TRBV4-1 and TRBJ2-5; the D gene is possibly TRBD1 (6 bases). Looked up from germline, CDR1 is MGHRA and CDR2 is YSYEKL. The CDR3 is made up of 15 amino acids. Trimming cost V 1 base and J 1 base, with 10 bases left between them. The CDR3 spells CASSQVWTVQETQYF. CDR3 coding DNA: TGCGCCAGCAGCCAAGTCTGGACAGTCCAAGAGACCCAGTACTTC.

This CDR3 reads CASSERQGQETQYF. The CDR3 region has the DNA TGTGCCAGCAGCGAAAGACAGGGTCAAGAGACCCAGTACTTC. The chain recombines TRBV2 with TRBJ2-5, with 7 nucleotides matching TRBD1. Looked up from germline, CDR1 is SNHLY and CDR2 is FYNNEI. The CDR3 consists of 14 residues. V shed 6 bases, J shed 2 bases, and the junction held 6 bases outside the gene matches.